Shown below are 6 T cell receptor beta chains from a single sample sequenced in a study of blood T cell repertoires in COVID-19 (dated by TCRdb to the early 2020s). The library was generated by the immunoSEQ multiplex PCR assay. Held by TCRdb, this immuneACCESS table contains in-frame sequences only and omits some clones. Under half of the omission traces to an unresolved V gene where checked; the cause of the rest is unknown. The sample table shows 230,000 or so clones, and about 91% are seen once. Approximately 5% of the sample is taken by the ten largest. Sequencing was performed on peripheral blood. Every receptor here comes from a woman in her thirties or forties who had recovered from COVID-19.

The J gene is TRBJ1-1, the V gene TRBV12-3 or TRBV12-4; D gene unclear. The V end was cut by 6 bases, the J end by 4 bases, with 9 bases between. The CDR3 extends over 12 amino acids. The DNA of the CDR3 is TGTGCCAGCAGGTGGAGTAGCACTGAAGCTTTCTTT. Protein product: CASRWSSTEAFF.

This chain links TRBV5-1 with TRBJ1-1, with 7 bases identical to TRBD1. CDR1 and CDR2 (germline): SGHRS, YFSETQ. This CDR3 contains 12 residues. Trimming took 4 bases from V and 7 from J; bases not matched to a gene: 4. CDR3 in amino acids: CASSKGAGEAFF. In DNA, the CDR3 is TGCGCCAGCAGCAAGGGGGCGGGTGAAGCTTTCTTT.

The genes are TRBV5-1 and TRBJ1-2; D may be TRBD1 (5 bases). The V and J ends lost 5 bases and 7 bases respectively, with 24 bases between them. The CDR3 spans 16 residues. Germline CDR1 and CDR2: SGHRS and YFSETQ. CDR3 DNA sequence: TGCGCCAGCAGTCCCACCACCGGGACTAAAGTCGGTGGCTACACCTTC. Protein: CASSPTTGTKVGGYTF.

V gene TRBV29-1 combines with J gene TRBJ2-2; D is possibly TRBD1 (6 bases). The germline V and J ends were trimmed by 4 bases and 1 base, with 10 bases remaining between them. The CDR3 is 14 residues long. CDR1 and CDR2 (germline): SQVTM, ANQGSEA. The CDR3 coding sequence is TGCAGCGTTGGGGACAATGTGAACACCGGGGAGCTGTTTTTT. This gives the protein CSVGDNVNTGELFF.

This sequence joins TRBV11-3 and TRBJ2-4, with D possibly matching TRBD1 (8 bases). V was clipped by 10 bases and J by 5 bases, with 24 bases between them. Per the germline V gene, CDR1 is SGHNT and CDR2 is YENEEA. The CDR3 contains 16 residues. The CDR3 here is CATGQGQGGSQNIQYF. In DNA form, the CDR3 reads TGTGCCACCGGACAAGGACAGGGAGGGAGCCAAAACATTCAGTACTTC.

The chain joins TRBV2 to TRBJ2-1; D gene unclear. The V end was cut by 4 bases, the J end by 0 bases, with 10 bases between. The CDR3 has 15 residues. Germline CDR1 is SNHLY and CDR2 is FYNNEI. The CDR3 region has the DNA TGTGCCAGCAGTGCCATCAGAAGCTCCTACAATGAGCAGTTCTTC. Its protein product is CASSAIRSSYNEQFF.